This TCR beta chain was sequenced in a study of blood T cell repertoires in COVID-19. Whole-study context: Donors in the United States, Italy and Spain gave samples during acute or convalescent COVID-19. T cells, B-cell-depleted T cells, or PBMCs provided the cDNA or gDNA that served as material.

Study processing details: Reference gene primer amplification gave nucleated cell count estimates. The protocol was immunoSEQ multiplex PCR, while the TCRdb copy is restricted to in-frame clones and leaves out a portion. V and J calls and clone size come straight from that table; D and trimming were deduced from the DNA. In the table there are 150,000 to 200,000 clones, 70% to 90% of which are singletons. The germline CDR1 and CDR2 sequences are SEHNR and FQNEAQ (reference sequence). The CDR3 extends over 15 amino acids. V shed 1 base, J shed 8 bases, and the junction held 8 bases outside the gene matches.

This clonotype was obtained from a human donor in a cohort sampled during active COVID-19. The chain uses TRBV7-9 and TRBJ1-2; 9 bases are a match to TRBD1. Specimen: peripheral blood. The CDR3 spells CASSLEQGAMRGYTF. The CDR3 DNA is TGTGCCAGCAGCTTAGAACAGGGGGCGATGAGAGGCTACACCTTC.